Listed here are 27 T cell receptor beta chains from one sample, sequenced in a study of T cells in women clearing cervical HPV infection. TCRdb keeps only in-frame clones here, not all; method: immunoSEQ multiplex PCR. The sample totals approximately 37,000 clones. The sequenced sample consisted of blood buffy coat. The receptors come from a woman aged 18-70 years with a cervical HPV16 infection that either progressed to CIN3+ or cleared (not recorded which).

With respect to this clone: The read terminates 3 residues ahead of where the CDR3 ends, so the germline J gene completes it. The chain combines TRBV19 with TRBJ2-7, with D tentatively TRBD2 (6 bases). This CDR3 contains 17 residues. Trimming removed 3 bases at V and 6 bases at J, with 24 bases between. Germline-derived CDR1 and CDR2 are LNHDA and SQIVND (reference sequence). The sequenced CDR3 bases are TGTGCCAGTAGTATCTCACCGGCGGGGAGTGGTTCGAGCGAG. This codes for CASSISPAGSGSSE. The whole CDR3 protein reads CASSISPAGSGSSEQYF. Supplemented by reference TRBV19 and TRBJ2-7, the full variable domain reads DGGITQSPKYLFRKEGQNVTLSCEQNLNHDAMYWYRQDPGQGLRLIYYSQIVNDFQKGDIAEGYSVSREKKESFPLTVTSAQKNPTAFYLCASSISPAGSGSSEQYFGPGTRLTVT.

A word on this clone: The CDR3 is cut off 3 residues early in the read; its end comes from the germline J gene. The V and J genes are TRBV6-2 or TRBV6-3 and TRBJ2-1; D is ambiguous. The germline V gene has CDR1 MNHEY and CDR2 SVGEGT. Trimming took off 0 bases at V and 0 bases at J, with 9 bases between the two ends. The CDR3 is made up of 16 amino acids. The CDR3 bases that were read are TGTGCCAGCAGTTACTCCATCAGTTACTCCTACAATGAG. Amino acids: CASSYSISYSYNE. The full CDR3 is CASSYSISYSYNEQFF.

As for this clone: The read comes to an end 3 residues before the CDR3 does, leaving the germline J gene to fill in the end. V and J are TRBV7-7 and TRBJ2-3; 13 nucleotides match TRBD2. The CDR3 runs 14 residues. In germline, CDR1 is SSHAT, CDR2 FNYEAQ (reference sequence). CDR3 region: CASSPGLAGETQYF. CDR3 DNA (partial): TGTGCCAGCAGCCCCGGACTAGCGGGAGAGACG.

Worth noting for this clone: Read coverage stops 3 residues before the CDR3 terminus; the germline J gene supplies the remainder. The chain couples TRBV19 to TRBJ1-1; D is unclear. The CDR3 loop spans 14 amino acids. From germline, CDR1 is LNHDA and CDR2 SQIVND (reference sequence). V dropped 5 bases and J dropped 1 base, with 11 bases sitting between them. The CDR3 bases that were read are TGTGCCAGTAGTCTTACAACGAAGAACACTGAA. Residues: CASSLTTKNTE. The entire CDR3 reads CASSLTTKNTEAFF.

Points on this clone: Sequencing ends 3 residues short of the CDR3 end; the germline J gene provides the rest. The rearrangement links TRBV20-1 to TRBJ1-2; perhaps TRBD1 as D (6 bases). Germline V lookup: CDR1 DFQATT, CDR2 SNEGSKA (reference sequence). There are 14 residues in the CDR3. The CDR3 DNA, read in part, is TGCAGTGCTAGAGTCCCCCCAGGGGAATGGGGC. Its translation is CSARVPPGEWG. The CDR3 reads in full as CSARVPPGEWGYTF.

About this clone itself: Read data end 3 residues before the CDR3 end; the end is taken from the germline J gene. The chain has TRBV2 and TRBJ2-3; D remains unclear. Germline CDR1 and CDR2: SNHLY and FYNNEI. The CDR3 extends over 16 amino acids. V lost 4 bases and J 1 base, leaving 15 bases between the germline ends. CDR3 amino acids: CASSGGGLRGTDTQYF. Incomplete CDR3 DNA: TGTGCCAGCAGTGGAGGTGGTTTGAGAGGCACAGATACG.

Concerning this clone: The CDR3 goes on 3 residues after the read ends, and that part is filled in from the germline J gene. This sequence joins TRBV2 and TRBJ2-5; TRBD1 agrees at 8 bases. The V and J ends lost 3 bases and 5 bases, in that order; junction bases with no gene match: 5. Per germline, CDR1 SNHLY and CDR2 FYNNEI. This CDR3 region has 14 residues. CDR3 DNA (partial): TGTGCCAGCAGTGAGGCCACAGGGGGGGAGACC. As protein: CASSEATGGET. The whole CDR3 protein reads CASSEATGGETQYF.

The DNA read from the CDR3 is TGTGCCAGCAGCCCCTATGTGCTAGGCGAC. This translates into CASSPYVLGD. The complete CDR3 protein is CASSPYVLGDYTF. The rearrangement links TRBV7-2 to TRBJ1-2; D gene unclear. The read ends 3 residues shy of where the CDR3 ends; the end is completed using the germline J gene. Germline V gives CDR1 SGHTA, CDR2 FQGNSA. The CDR3 loop spans 13 amino acids.

A word on this clone: The sequence runs out 3 residues before the end of the CDR3; the remainder is reconstructed from the germline J gene. This chain connects TRBV30 to TRBJ1-2; D unresolved. Germline V lookup: CDR1 GTSNPN, CDR2 SVGIG (reference sequence). V lost 2 bases to trimming and J lost 7 bases, with 17 bases between them. CDR3 size: 14 residues. The CDR3 reads CAWSPTPPAGGYTF. The CDR3 DNA, read in part, is TGTGCCTGGAGTCCGACACCCCCGGCGGGTGGC.

CDR3 protein: CASSFFGTGVYGYTF. Partial CDR3 DNA: TGTGCCAGCAGTTTTTTTGGGACAGGGGTCTATGGC. V gene TRBV28 combines with J gene TRBJ1-2; 10 bases line up with TRBD1. The read falls 3 residues short of the CDR3 end, and the missing part is taken from the germline J gene. Germline CDR1 MDHEN, CDR2 SYDVKM. This CDR3 spans 15 amino acids. The V gene end was trimmed by 3 bases and the J gene end by 4 bases; junction bases not matched to a gene: 5.

Regarding this clone: The CDR3 end lies 3 residues beyond the end of the read and is filled in from the germline J gene. This sequence joins TRBV11-3 and TRBJ1-4; unclear D gene. The CDR3 extends over 14 amino acids. Germline loops: CDR1 SGHNT, CDR2 YENEEA. The CDR3 protein is CASSSSPYNSPLFF. The part of the CDR3 DNA that was read is TGTGCCAGCAGCTCTAGTCCATATAATTCACCA. The complete variable domain, with remaining parts taken from reference TRBV11-3 and TRBJ1-4, reads EAGVVQSPRYKIIEKKQPVAFWCNPISGHNTLYWYLQNLGQGPELLIRYENEEAVDDSQLPKDRFSAERLKGVDSTLKIQPAELGDSAVYLCASSSSPYNSPLFFGSGTQLSVL.

In regard to this clone: The read ends 3 residues shy of where the CDR3 ends; the end is completed using the germline J gene. V usage is TRBV30 and J usage is TRBJ2-3; 9 nucleotides align to TRBD2. The length of the CDR3 is 16 residues. J lost 4 bases, V lost 2 bases, and 10 bases had no gene match. Germline CDR1 and CDR2: GTSNPN and SVGIG (reference sequence). The CDR3 loop is CAWSPSGRRVADTQYF. The DNA read from the CDR3 is TGTGCCTGGAGTCCCAGCGGGAGGCGGGTGGCAGATACG.

In regard to this clone: The sequenced fragment ends 3 residues before the CDR3 boundary, so the rest is inferred from the germline J gene. This chain links TRBV11-2 with TRBJ2-2, with 10 nucleotides matching TRBD1. Germline lookup yields CDR1 SGHAT and CDR2 FQNNGV. The CDR3 totals 15 residues. The DNA read from the CDR3 is TGTGCCAGCAGCTACCCGGACAGGGGGTTTGAAAAG. It translates to CASSYPDRGFEK. The complete CDR3 sequence is CASSYPDRGFEKLFF.

To note about this clone: The CDR3 goes on 3 residues after the read ends, and that part is filled in from the germline J gene. J is TRBJ2-5 and V is TRBV7-2; the D is unclear. Germline CDR1 is SGHTA and CDR2 is FQGNSA. The CDR3 runs to 14 residues. V was clipped by 1 base and J by 0 bases, with 6 bases between them. CDR3 amino acids: CASSLGANQETQYF. The sequenced CDR3 bases are TGTGCCAGCAGCTTAGGTGCGAACCAAGAGACC.

A remark on this clone: Read coverage stops 3 residues before the CDR3 terminus; the germline J gene supplies the remainder. The rearrangement uses TRBV30 and TRBJ2-4, with unresolved D. The CDR3 length is 13 residues. The germline gives CDR1 GTSNPN, CDR2 SVGIG (reference sequence). The CDR3 region is CAWSVLGNYGQYF. CDR3 DNA, as far as it was read: TGTGCCTGGAGTGTACTTGGTAACTATGGT.

As to this clone: The read terminates 3 residues before the CDR3 end, so the remaining end is supplied by the germline J gene. The chain links TRBV12-3 or TRBV12-4 to TRBJ2-5; weak D call: TRBD2 (6 bases). V was pared by 6 bases and J by 5 bases, with 22 bases between. CDR3 length equals 16 residues. Partial CDR3 DNA: TGTGCCAGCAGCCGAAGGTTCGGGGGAGTAGGTGAGACC. It yields the protein CASSRRFGGVGET. The entire CDR3 reads CASSRRFGGVGETQYF.

Concerning this clone: The missing CDR3 end, 3 residues past where the read stops, is filled in from the germline J gene. This rearrangement joins TRBV19 to TRBJ2-1, with D possibly being TRBD1 (5 bases). The CDR3 contains 13 residues. V dropped 6 bases and J dropped 5 bases, with 11 bases sitting between them. From germline, CDR1 is LNHDA and CDR2 SQIVND (reference sequence). CDR3 loop: CASSWTPDNEQFF. The sequenced part of the CDR3 DNA is TGTGCCAGTAGCTGGACACCGGACAATGAG.

Details on this clone: The read falls 3 residues short of the CDR3 end, and the missing part is taken from the germline J gene. The chain carries TRBV19 and TRBJ2-3; a weak D match, TRBD1 (6 bases). Germline V gene lookup returns CDR1 LNHDA and CDR2 SQIVND (reference sequence). The CDR3 has 14 amino acids. The covered CDR3 bases are TGTGCCAGTAGTATGGGACACCACAATCAGCCG. Translated, it gives CASSMGHHNQP. The complete CDR3 reads CASSMGHHNQPQYF. The entire variable domain, with the rest obtained from reference TRBV19 and TRBJ2-3, is as follows: DGGITQSPKYLFRKEGQNVTLSCEQNLNHDAMYWYRQDPGQGLRLIYYSQIVNDFQKGDIAEGYSVSREKKESFPLTVTSAQKNPTAFYLCASSMGHHNQPQYFGPGTRLTVL.

Regarding this clone: The DNA ends 3 residues before the CDR3 does, and the rest of the CDR3 is filled in from the germline J gene. The chain recombines TRBV20-1 with TRBJ2-3; D might be TRBD1 (5 bases). This CDR3 comprises 12 residues. The germline V gene encodes CDR1 DFQATT and CDR2 SNEGSKA (reference sequence). Trimming removed 6 bases from V and 8 bases from J, with 15 bases in between. Partial CDR3 DNA: TGCAGTGCAGGGGCCCTATCAAGTACG. This translates into CSAGALSST. In full, the CDR3 is CSAGALSSTQYF.

Concerning this clone itself: The sequence runs out 3 residues before the end of the CDR3; the remainder is reconstructed from the germline J gene. The chain recombines TRBV20-1 with TRBJ1-2, with TRBD1 matching over 8 bases. Germline V gives CDR1 DFQATT, CDR2 SNEGSKA (reference sequence). This CDR3 is 17 amino acids long. Unmatched junction bases numbered 19, after V lost 3 bases and J lost 7 bases. The part of the CDR3 DNA that was read is TGCAGTGCTAGCCCTTTTCGGACAGGGTGGGAAAAGGGTGGC. Amino acids: CSASPFRTGWEKGG. The entire CDR3 sequence reads CSASPFRTGWEKGGYTF.

On this clone: The CDR3 goes on 3 residues after the read ends, and that part is filled in from the germline J gene. J is TRBJ2-3 and V is TRBV18, with 8 bases matching TRBD1. Germline V gives CDR1 KGHSH, CDR2 LQKENI. This CDR3 region has 17 residues. Unmatched junction bases numbered 12, after V lost 1 base and J lost 6 bases. This chain's CDR3 is CASSPRFSGQEHDTQYF. The CDR3 DNA, read in part, is TGTGCCAGCTCACCACGGTTCTCGGGACAGGAACATGATACG.

Comment on this clone: The read stops 3 residues short of the end of the CDR3; the missing end is completed from the germline J gene. This rearrangement joins TRBV2 to TRBJ1-2; D not resolved. The germline gives CDR1 SNHLY, CDR2 FYNNEI. CDR3 length: 11 residues. CDR3 DNA, as far as it was read: TGTGCCAGCAGTTACGCGTACGAC. This codes for CASSYAYD. The whole CDR3 sequence is CASSYAYDYTF.

Concerning this clone itself: The read falls 3 residues short of the CDR3 end, and the missing part is taken from the germline J gene. The chain joins TRBV30 to TRBJ1-4; TRBD1 agrees at 7 bases. CDR1 and CDR2 (germline): GTSNPN, SVGIG (reference sequence). The CDR3 loop spans 14 amino acids. The sequenced CDR3 bases are TGTGCCTGGAGCGCGACAGGGCTGAGCTCACCA. This sequence encodes CAWSATGLSSP. The CDR3 as a whole reads CAWSATGLSSPLFF.

With regard to this clone: The read terminates 3 residues ahead of where the CDR3 ends, so the germline J gene completes it. This chain links TRBV20-1 with TRBJ1-3; weak D call: TRBD1 (6 bases). The length of the CDR3 is 14 residues. V gave up 5 bases and J gave up 0 bases, with 11 bases separating them. Germline CDR1 reads DFQATT; CDR2 reads SNEGSKA (reference sequence). The DNA read from the CDR3 is TGCAGTGCTCGTGACAGGATCTCTGGAAACACC. This gives the protein CSARDRISGNT. The CDR3, in full, reads CSARDRISGNTIYF.

Concerning this clone itself: The read gets to within 3 residues of the CDR3 end, and the germline J gene fills in the rest. The V call is TRBV7-9, the J call TRBJ2-2, with a possible D match to TRBD1 (5 bases). The CDR3 is 14 amino acids. The germline V gene encodes CDR1 SEHNR and CDR2 FQNEAQ (reference sequence). CDR3 DNA, as far as it was read: TGTGCCAGCAGCTTAGGACAGTTGAATTCACCG. Protein product: CASSLGQLNSP. The full CDR3 reads CASSLGQLNSPLFF.

CDR3: CASSLWTMDDYTF. The covered CDR3 bases are TGTGCCAGCAGCTTATGGACTATGGACGAC. The chain is built from TRBV7-2 and TRBJ1-2; no reliable D call. The CDR3 end falls 3 residues outside the read, so it is completed with the germline J gene. The CDR3 covers 13 residues. The germline gives CDR1 SGHTA, CDR2 FQGNSA.

The CDR3: CASSYQLRTNEKLFF. The part of the CDR3 DNA that was read is TGTGCCAGCAGTTATCAGTTGAGGACTAATGAAAAA. This chain connects TRBV6-9 to TRBJ1-4; D is undetermined. The sequence runs out 3 residues before the end of the CDR3; the remainder is reconstructed from the germline J gene. Germline V CDR1 and CDR2: MNHGY, SVAAGI. Trimming stripped 2 bases from V and 2 bases from J, with 9 bases between. This CDR3 has 15 amino acids.